These 8 T cell receptor beta chains share one sample of origin, sequenced in a study of T cells after yellow fever vaccination. One entry per CDR3 protein, called by TCRdb with MiXCR from the 5' RACE reads. The top ten clones hold over 14% of a sample with about 360,000 distinct CDR3 sequences, under 7.5% of them seen once. The specimen comprised PBMCs, sampled 5 days after the yellow fever booster vaccination. All receptors come from a man aged 25-40 years who received the YFV17D yellow fever vaccine.

This clonotype was counted ten times or more. The chain uses TRBV21-1 and TRBJ2-1; TRBD2, the D gene given by the table, was not confirmed from the DNA. TRBV21-1 is a recognized pseudogene. The CDR3 sequence is 13 residues long. The CDR3 nucleotides are TGTGCCAGCAGCAACCCAATAGCGGGAGGGCGGTTCTTC. This sequence encodes CASSNPIAGGRFF.

This clonotype was seen more than once but under ten times. The chain has TRBV6-2 or TRBV6-3 and TRBJ2-1; D may match TRBD1 or TRBD2 (6 bases each). The CDR3 consists of 13 residues. Looked up from germline, CDR1 is MNHEY and CDR2 is SVGEGT. V was trimmed by 6 bases and J by 9 bases, leaving 15 bases between them. CDR3 residues: CASSGLGGGEQFF. CDR3 nucleotide sequence: TGTGCCAGCAGCGGACTCGGGGGCGGTGAGCAGTTCTTC.

This clonotype was seen only a few times. V and J are TRBV19 and TRBJ1-5; 10 positions match TRBD1. CDR3 size: 15 residues. The ends lost 4 bases at V and 6 bases at J; junction bases unmatched: 6. The V gene's germline CDR1 is LNHDA and CDR2 SQIVND (reference sequence). The CDR3 DNA reads TGTGCCAGTAGTAGCCGGGACAGGGGAATTCAGCCCCAGCATTTT. It translates to CASSSRDRGIQPQHF.

The rearrangement joins TRBV11-2 to TRBJ2-7; D remains unclear. Germline CDR1 and CDR2: SGHAT and FQNNGV. Trimming pared 5 bases from V and 3 bases from J, leaving 14 bases between. The CDR3 totals 14 residues. The CDR3 sequence is CASSLSPNGYEQYF. CDR3 bases: TGTGCCAGCAGCCTAAGCCCGAATGGCTACGAGCAGTACTTC.

Ten or more counts support this clonotype. This chain links TRBV6-5 with TRBJ2-7; D not resolved. CDR1 is MNHEY, CDR2 SVGAGI, per germline. Trimming removed 2 bases at V and 7 bases at J, with 18 bases between. The CDR3 runs to 15 residues. This chain's CDR3 is CASSYRIEGKGEQYF. CDR3 nucleotide sequence: TGTGCCAGCAGTTACCGGATTGAAGGGAAGGGTGAGCAGTACTTC.

This clonotype turned up a few times. The V call is TRBV7-2, the J call TRBJ2-2; D is possibly TRBD2 (5 bases). From germline, CDR1 is SGHTA and CDR2 FQGNSA. There are 14 residues in the CDR3. Trimming stripped 2 bases from V and 8 bases from J, with 12 bases between. DNA of the CDR3: TGTGCCAGCAGCTTACAGCGGCGAAGGGGGGAGCTGTTTTTT. This sequence encodes CASSLQRRRGELFF.

This clonotype was found many times. V and J are TRBV9 and TRBJ2-7; D gene uncertain. V dropped 0 bases and J dropped 6 bases, with 10 bases sitting between them. The CDR3 is 13 residues long. CDR1 and CDR2 (germline): SGDLS, YYNGEE. The CDR3 sequence is CASSVDSNAEQYF. In DNA form, the CDR3 reads TGTGCCAGCAGCGTAGACAGTAACGCCGAGCAGTACTTC.

The V call is TRBV7-2, the J call TRBJ1-4; no definite D call. V lost 1 base and J 8 bases, leaving 8 bases between the germline ends. The CDR3 is made up of 13 amino acids. Germline V gene sequence: CDR1 SGHTA, CDR2 FQGNSA. The CDR3 region is CASSLGTVEKLFF. CDR3 coding DNA: TGTGCCAGCAGCTTAGGGACGGTCGAAAAACTGTTTTTT.